The subject of this entry is one TCR beta chain. This CDR3 spans 13 amino acids. The ends were cut back, 6 bases at V and 6 bases at J, with 14 bases in the middle. CDR1 and CDR2 (germline): MNHEY, SMNVEV (reference sequence). This record comes from a study of cytomegalovirus exposure and HLA in healthy donors. Profiling relied on immunoSEQ multiplex PCR, and the TCRdb table lists in-frame clones only, not all of them. The sample holds 220,000 or so clones, around four fifths seen once. V gene TRBV27 combines with J gene TRBJ1-1; possible D gene TRBD1, 6 bases. Sequencing was performed on PBMCs. The TCR comes from a woman between 18 and 29 years old in good health and CMV-seronegative. CDR3 region: CASSPGQLSEAFF. The CDR3, as DNA: TGTGCCAGCAGCCCGGGACAACTGTCTGAAGCTTTCTTT.